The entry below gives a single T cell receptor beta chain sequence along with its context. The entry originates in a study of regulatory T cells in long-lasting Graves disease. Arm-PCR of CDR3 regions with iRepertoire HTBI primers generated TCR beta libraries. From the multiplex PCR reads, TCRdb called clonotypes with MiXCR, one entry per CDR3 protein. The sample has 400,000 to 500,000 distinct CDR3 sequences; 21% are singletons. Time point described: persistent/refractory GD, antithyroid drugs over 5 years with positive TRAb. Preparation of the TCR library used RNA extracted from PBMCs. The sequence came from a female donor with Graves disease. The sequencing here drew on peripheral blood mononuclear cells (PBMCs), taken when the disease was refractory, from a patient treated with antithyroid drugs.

CDR3 DNA: TGTGCCAGCAGCAGATCTTGGGACGGAGATGAAAAACTGTTTTTT. This gives the protein CASSRSWDGDEKLFF. V gene TRBV6-1 combines with J gene TRBJ1-4, with a possible D match to TRBD1 (5 bases). CDR3 length equals 15 residues. Looked up from germline, CDR1 is MNHNS and CDR2 is SASEGT. The germline V and J ends were trimmed by 6 bases and 6 bases, with 17 bases remaining between them.